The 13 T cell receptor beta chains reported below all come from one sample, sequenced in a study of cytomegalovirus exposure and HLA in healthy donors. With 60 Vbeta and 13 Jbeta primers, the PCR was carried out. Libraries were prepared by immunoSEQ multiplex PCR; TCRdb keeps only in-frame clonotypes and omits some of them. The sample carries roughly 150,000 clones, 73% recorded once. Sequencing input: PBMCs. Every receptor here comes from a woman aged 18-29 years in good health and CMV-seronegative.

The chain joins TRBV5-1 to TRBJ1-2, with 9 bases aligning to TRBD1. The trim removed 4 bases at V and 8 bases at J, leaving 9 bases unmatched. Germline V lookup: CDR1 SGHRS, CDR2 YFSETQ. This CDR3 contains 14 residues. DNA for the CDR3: TGCGCCAGCAGCCGGGACAGGGAAGGTGGGGGCTACACCTTC. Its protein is CASSRDREGGGYTF.

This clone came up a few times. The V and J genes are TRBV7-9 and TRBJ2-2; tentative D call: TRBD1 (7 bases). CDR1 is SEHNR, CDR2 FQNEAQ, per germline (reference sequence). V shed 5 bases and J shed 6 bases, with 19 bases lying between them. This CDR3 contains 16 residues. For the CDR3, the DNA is TGTGCCAGCAGCCCGACAGGGACTCACGTCGCCGGGGAGCTGTTTTTT. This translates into CASSPTGTHVAGELFF.

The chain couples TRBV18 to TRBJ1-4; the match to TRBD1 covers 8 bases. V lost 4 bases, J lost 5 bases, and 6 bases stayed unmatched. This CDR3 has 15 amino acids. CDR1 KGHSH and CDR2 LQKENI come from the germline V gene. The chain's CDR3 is CASSQPGQVNEKLFF. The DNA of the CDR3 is TGTGCCAGCTCACAGCCGGGACAGGTCAATGAAAAACTGTTTTTT.

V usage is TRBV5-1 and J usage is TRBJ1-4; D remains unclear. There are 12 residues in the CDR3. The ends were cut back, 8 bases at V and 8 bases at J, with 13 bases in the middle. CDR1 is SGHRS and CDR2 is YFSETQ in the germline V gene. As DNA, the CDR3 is TGCGCCAGGGCCGGGGAAGAGGAAAAACTGTTTTTT. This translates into CARAGEEEKLFF.

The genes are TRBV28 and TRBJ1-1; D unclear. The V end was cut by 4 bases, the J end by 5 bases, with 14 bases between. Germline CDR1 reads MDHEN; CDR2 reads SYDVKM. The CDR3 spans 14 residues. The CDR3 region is CASSSRIIATEAFF. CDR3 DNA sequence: TGTGCCAGCAGTTCCAGGATTATTGCGACTGAAGCTTTCTTT.

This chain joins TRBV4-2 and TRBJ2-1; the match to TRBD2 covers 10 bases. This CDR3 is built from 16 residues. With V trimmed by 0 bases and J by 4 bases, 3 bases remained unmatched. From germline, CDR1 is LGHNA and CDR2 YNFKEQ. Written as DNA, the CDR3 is TGTGCCAGCAGCCAAGAGGAGCGGGAGGGGTACAATGAGCAGTTCTTC. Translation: CASSQEEREGYNEQFF.

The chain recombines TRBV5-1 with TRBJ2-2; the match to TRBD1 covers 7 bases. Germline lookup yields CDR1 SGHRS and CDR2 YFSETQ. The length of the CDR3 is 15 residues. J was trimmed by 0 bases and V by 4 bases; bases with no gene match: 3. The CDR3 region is CASSLTGPNTGELFF. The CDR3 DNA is TGCGCCAGCAGCCTGACAGGGCCGAACACCGGGGAGCTGTTTTTT.

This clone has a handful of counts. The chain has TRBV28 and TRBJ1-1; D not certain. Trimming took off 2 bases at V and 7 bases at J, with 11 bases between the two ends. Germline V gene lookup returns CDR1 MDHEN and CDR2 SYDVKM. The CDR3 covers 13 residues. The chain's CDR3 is CASSLALTYEAFF. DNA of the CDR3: TGTGCCAGCAGTTTAGCCCTTACTTATGAAGCTTTCTTT.

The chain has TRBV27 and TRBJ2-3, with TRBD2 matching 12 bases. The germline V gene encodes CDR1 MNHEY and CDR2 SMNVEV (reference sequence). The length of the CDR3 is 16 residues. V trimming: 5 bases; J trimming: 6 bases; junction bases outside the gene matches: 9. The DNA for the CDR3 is TGTGCCAGCAGTCTGACTAGCGGGAGAATGCGTGATACGCAGTATTTT. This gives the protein CASSLTSGRMRDTQYF.

The chain's CDR3 is CASSLESGRAGEQFF. The CDR3 DNA reads as TGTGCCAGCAGCTTAGAGTCCGGGAGGGCCGGTGAGCAGTTCTTC. The V and J genes are TRBV11-3 and TRBJ2-1; 8 bases fit TRBD2. Trimming at V came to 0 bases and at J to 9 bases, leaving 7 bases not matched to a gene. The germline CDR1 and CDR2 sequences are SGHNT and YENEEA. This CDR3 has 15 residues.

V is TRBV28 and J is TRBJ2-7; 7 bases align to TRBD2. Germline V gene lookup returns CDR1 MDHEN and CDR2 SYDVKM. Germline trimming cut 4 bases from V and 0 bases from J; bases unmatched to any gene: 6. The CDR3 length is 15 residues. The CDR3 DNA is TGTGCCAGCAGTTCCACTAGCGAATTCTCCTACGAGCAGTACTTC. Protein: CASSSTSEFSYEQYF.

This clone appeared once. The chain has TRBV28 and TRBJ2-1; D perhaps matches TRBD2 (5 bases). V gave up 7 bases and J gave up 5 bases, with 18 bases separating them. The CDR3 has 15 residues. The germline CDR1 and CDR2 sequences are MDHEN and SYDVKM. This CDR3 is CASTPVRGTHNEQFF. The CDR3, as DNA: TGTGCCAGCACACCCGTCCGGGGAACACACAATGAGCAGTTCTTC.

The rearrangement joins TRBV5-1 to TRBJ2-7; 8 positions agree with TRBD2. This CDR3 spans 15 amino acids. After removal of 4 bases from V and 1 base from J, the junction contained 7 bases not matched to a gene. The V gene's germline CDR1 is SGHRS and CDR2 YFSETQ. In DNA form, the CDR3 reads TGCGCCAGCAGCCCAAGCGGGGGCCAATCCTACGAGCAGTACTTC. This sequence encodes CASSPSGGQSYEQYF.